Each of the 2 T cell receptor beta chains below was sequenced from the same sample in a study of cytomegalovirus exposure and HLA in healthy donors. The method was immunoSEQ multiplex PCR; TCRdb's version includes in-frame clones alone and lacks a portion of them. There are some 200,000 clones in the sample; just over 90% occur only once, and more than 1% lies in the top ten. Input material: PBMCs. These receptors were obtained from a woman under 30 in good health and CMV-seronegative.

V usage is TRBV10-3 and J usage is TRBJ1-2; 9 bases line up with TRBD1. This CDR3 has 16 residues. Looked up from germline, CDR1 is ENHRY and CDR2 is SYGVKD. J gave up 6 bases and V 8 bases, and 16 bases lay outside the gene matches. The CDR3 protein is CAIGRDRVVWGDGYTF. The CDR3 DNA sequence: TGTGCCATCGGTCGGGACAGGGTCGTATGGGGGGATGGCTACACCTTC.

This chain joins TRBV11-2 and TRBJ1-2, with a weak D call TRBD1 (6 bases). Trimming took off 1 base at V and 6 bases at J, with 12 bases between the two ends. Germline CDR1 is SGHAT and CDR2 is FQNNGV. This CDR3 comprises 14 residues. The chain's CDR3 is CASSLVSGADGYTF. DNA of the CDR3: TGTGCCAGCAGCTTAGTCTCAGGGGCGGATGGCTACACCTTC.